Each of the 22 T cell receptor beta chains below was sequenced from the same sample in a study of shared clonotypes between healthy human individuals. Naive CD8 cells lacked CD45RO and underwent positive selection for CCR7, leaving out terminally differentiated effector memory CD45RA+ cells. TCRdb's copy holds only in-frame clones and misses some; the assay was immunoSEQ multiplex PCR. The sample has about 2.2 million clones; roughly 91% are singletons. What was sequenced was naive CD8+ T cells from PBMCs. The receptors stem from a man in his late teens or twenties in good health. Some clones in this sample may be carry-over from other donors' samples.

The CDR3: CASSLGGTGGEETQYF. In nucleotides, the CDR3 is TGTGCCAGCAGCTTAGGAGGGACAGGGGGCGAAGAGACCCAGTACTTC. V gene TRBV7-9 combines with J gene TRBJ2-5; TRBD1 aligns across 12 bases. This CDR3 region has 16 residues. Germline CDR1 reads SEHNR; CDR2 reads FQNEAQ (reference sequence). The junction had 3 bases not matched to a gene; V was cut back by 1 base and J by 3 bases.

V usage is TRBV10-3 and J usage is TRBJ2-1; D is possibly TRBD1 (5 bases). This CDR3 comprises 14 residues. Germline loops: CDR1 ENHRY, CDR2 SYGVKD. The germline V and J ends were trimmed by 10 bases and 7 bases, with 20 bases remaining between them. The CDR3 DNA reads TGTGCCAACTCGGCAAGTAAGGGGTCAAATGAGCAGTTCTTC. It yields the protein CANSASKGSNEQFF.

This sequence joins TRBV6-4 and TRBJ2-4; D tentatively reads TRBD1 or TRBD2 (6 bases each). The V gene's germline CDR1 is MRHNA and CDR2 SNTAGT. CDR3 length equals 14 residues. V gave up 6 bases and J gave up 9 bases, with 18 bases separating them. This CDR3 is CASRMGPEGGIQYF. The DNA of the CDR3 is TGTGCCAGCAGAATGGGACCCGAGGGGGGCATTCAGTACTTC.

V gene TRBV4-1 combines with J gene TRBJ2-7; possibly TRBD2 for D (5 bases). The CDR3 length is 13 residues. Deletions cut 1 base from V and 6 bases from J, with 10 bases between. Germline V lookup: CDR1 MGHRA, CDR2 YSYEKL. The CDR3 loop reads CASSQVTKGEQYF. The CDR3 DNA sequence: TGCGCCAGCAGCCAAGTGACTAAAGGCGAGCAGTACTTC.

J is TRBJ2-1 and V is TRBV5-8; a possible D gene is TRBD2 (6 bases). The CDR3 runs 14 residues. The V end was cut by 0 bases, the J end by 4 bases, with 8 bases between. Germline V gene data show CDR1 as SGHTS and CDR2 as YDEGEE. The CDR3 DNA follows: TGTGCCAGCAGCTTGGGCGGGATGTACAATGAGCAGTTCTTC. It specifies CASSLGGMYNEQFF. Full variable domain (missing parts from reference TRBV5-8 and TRBJ2-1): EAGVTQSPTHLIKTRGQQATLRCSPISGHTSVYWYQQALGLGLQFLLWYDEGEERNRGNFPPRFSGRQFPNYSSELNVNALELEDSALYLCASSLGGMYNEQFFGPGTRLTVL.

The chain couples TRBV27 to TRBJ1-2; D might be TRBD1 (6 bases). This CDR3 spans 15 amino acids. The V and J ends lost 6 bases and 7 bases respectively, with 21 bases between them. CDR1 is MNHEY, CDR2 SMNVEV, per germline (reference sequence). CDR3 DNA sequence: TGTGCCAGCAGACCCGACCTTGACAGGTTGAGTGGCTACACCTTC. Its translation is CASRPDLDRLSGYTF.

This chain uses TRBV7-2 with TRBJ2-1; D is ambiguous. The V end was cut by 5 bases, the J end by 3 bases, with 8 bases between. There are 13 residues in the CDR3. Germline V gene data show CDR1 as SGHTA and CDR2 as FQGNSA. The CDR3 spells CASSIDVYNEQFF. The CDR3 DNA follows: TGTGCCAGCAGCATAGATGTCTACAATGAGCAGTTCTTC.

The V gene is TRBV2, the J gene TRBJ2-2, with D hard to call. The CDR3 totals 16 residues. Trimming removed 4 bases at V and 1 base at J, with 13 bases between. The V gene's germline CDR1 is SNHLY and CDR2 FYNNEI. CDR3 in amino acids: CASSVTASLNTGELFF. The CDR3 region has the DNA TGTGCCAGCAGTGTGACGGCCAGCTTGAACACCGGGGAGCTGTTTTTT.

Comments on this clone: Other DNA sequences in the same sample also yield this CDR3. V gene TRBV28 combines with J gene TRBJ2-7, with 9 bases matching TRBD1. The CDR3 sequence is 14 residues long. Germline-derived CDR1 and CDR2 are MDHEN and SYDVKM. Unmatched junction bases numbered 5, after V lost 6 bases and J lost 2 bases. The CDR3 region has the DNA TGTGCCAGCAGCCCACGGACAGGGGCCTACGAGCAGTACTTC. Translated, it gives CASSPRTGAYEQYF.

The rearrangement links TRBV7-9 to TRBJ1-1; D is ambiguous. The germline CDR1 and CDR2 sequences are SEHNR and FQNEAQ (reference sequence). This CDR3 region has 15 residues. Deletions cut 5 bases from V and 0 bases from J, with 13 bases between. The CDR3 loop reads CASSRARRLNTEAFF. As DNA, the CDR3 is TGTGCCAGCAGCAGAGCGAGACGGTTGAACACTGAAGCTTTCTTT.

The chain combines TRBV6-5 with TRBJ1-2; 7 nucleotides match TRBD1. The CDR3 consists of 14 residues. Looked up from germline, CDR1 is MNHEY and CDR2 is SVGAGI. Unmatched junction bases numbered 7, after V lost 2 bases and J lost 7 bases. For the CDR3, the DNA is TGTGCCAGCAGTTACAGGCAGGGGGAGGTTGGCTACACCTTC. Translating it yields CASSYRQGEVGYTF.

This chain connects TRBV7-9 to TRBJ2-7; 11 nucleotides align to TRBD2. Germline CDR1 reads SEHNR; CDR2 reads FQNEAQ (reference sequence). This CDR3 contains 14 residues. Unmatched junction bases numbered 0, after V lost 2 bases and J lost 3 bases. This chain's CDR3 is CASSLTSGSYEQYF. The CDR3 bases are TGTGCCAGCAGCTTAACTAGCGGGAGCTACGAGCAGTACTTC.

The chain couples TRBV9 to TRBJ2-6; TRBD1 matches 7 bases. Unmatched junction bases numbered 13, after V lost 4 bases and J lost 0 bases. Germline CDR1 SGDLS, CDR2 YYNGEE. The CDR3 has 19 residues. In nucleotides, the CDR3 is TGTGCCAGCAGCATCAAACAGGGGAGTTGGCACTCTGGGGCCAACGTCCTGACTTTC. Encoded protein: CASSIKQGSWHSGANVLTF.

The V and J genes are TRBV7-8 and TRBJ1-5, with unresolved D. There are 17 residues in the CDR3. Per germline, CDR1 SGHVS and CDR2 FQNEAQ. The V end was cut by 0 bases, the J end by 5 bases, with 17 bases between. This chain's CDR3 is CASSLAGRPTSDQPQHF. The CDR3 coding sequence is TGTGCCAGCAGCTTAGCCGGGAGGCCCACAAGCGATCAGCCCCAGCATTTT. The full variable domain, in which reference TRBV7-8 and TRBJ1-5 provide the parts outside the CDR3, is GAGVSQSPRYKVAKRGQDVALRCDPISGHVSLFWYQQALGQGPEFLTYFQNEAQLDKSGLPSDRFFAERPEGSVSTLKIQRTQQEDSAVYLCASSLAGRPTSDQPQHFGDGTRLSIL.

Concerning this clone: Different DNA sequences within this sample yield the same CDR3. V and J are TRBV9 and TRBJ2-7; D may be TRBD2 (5 bases). V dropped 0 bases and J dropped 2 bases, with 12 bases sitting between them. Germline CDR1 and CDR2: SGDLS and YYNGEE. CDR3 length equals 15 residues. CDR3 loop: CASSVEGGSTYEQYF. CDR3 nucleotides: TGTGCCAGCAGCGTAGAAGGAGGTAGCACCTACGAGCAGTACTTC.

This clone appeared a single time. The chain has TRBV12-5 and TRBJ1-1; TRBD1 might be the D (5 bases). Trimming left V 4 bases short and J 1 base short, with 16 bases between. This CDR3 contains 16 residues. CDR1 and CDR2 (germline): LGHNT, FRNRAP. CDR3 amino acids: CASGSRPRGPNTEAFF. The DNA for the CDR3 is TGTGCTAGTGGTTCCCGACCGAGGGGACCGAACACTGAAGCTTTCTTT.

The chain joins TRBV6-1 to TRBJ1-2; weak D call: TRBD1 (5 bases). The germline gives CDR1 MNHNS, CDR2 SASEGT. V lost 9 bases and J 6 bases, leaving 11 bases between the germline ends. The CDR3 runs to 11 residues. Here the CDR3 DNA reads TGTGCCAGTTCGAGACAGCATGGCTACACCTTC. Translated: CASSRQHGYTF.

The gene calls are TRBV19 and TRBJ2-7, with D unclear. Deletions cut 3 bases from V and 5 bases from J, with 11 bases between. The CDR3 has 13 amino acids. The germline V gene has CDR1 LNHDA and CDR2 SQIVND (reference sequence). The CDR3 DNA is TGTGCCAGTAGTATGAGGAGTAACGACGAGCAGTACTTC. Amino acid sequence: CASSMRSNDEQYF.

V gene TRBV28 combines with J gene TRBJ2-1, with 8 positions matching TRBD2. V dropped 3 bases and J dropped 14; count of bases not matched to a gene: 12. Germline V gives CDR1 MDHEN, CDR2 SYDVKM. This CDR3 spans 14 amino acids. The DNA for the CDR3 is TGTGCCAGCAGTTTTGGCACTAGCGGCTACTCGGAGTTCTTC. Its protein is CASSFGTSGYSEFF. Full variable domain (outside the CDR3, taken from reference TRBV28 and TRBJ2-1): DVKVTQSSRYLVKRTGEKVFLECVQDMDHENMFWYRQDPGLGLRLIYFSYDVKMKEKGDIPEGYSVSREKKERFSLILESASTNQTSMYLCASSFGTSGYSEFFGPGTRLTVL.

The chain couples TRBV27 to TRBJ2-7, with 8 bases fitting TRBD1. The CDR3 covers 17 residues. The germline gives CDR1 MNHEY, CDR2 SMNVEV (reference sequence). V lost 4 bases and J lost 2; bases outside the gene matches: 13. CDR3 nucleotide sequence: TGTGCCAGCAGTTCTTATTCCGGGACAGGAGTAGCCTACGAGCAGTACTTC. This encodes CASSSYSGTGVAYEQYF.

V and J are TRBV2 and TRBJ1-2; the D is unclear. The CDR3 totals 10 residues. Germline V gene lookup returns CDR1 SNHLY and CDR2 FYNNEI. Trimming took off 6 bases at V and 10 bases at J, with 9 bases between the two ends. Written as DNA, the CDR3 is TGTGCCAGCAGATCTCCTTACTACACCTTC. Protein: CASRSPYYTF.

As to this clone: The sample has other DNA sequences that encode this CDR3 too. J is TRBJ2-1 and V is TRBV9, with unresolved D. The V end was cut by 3 bases, the J end by 3 bases, with 4 bases between. The CDR3 runs to 12 residues. Germline V gives CDR1 SGDLS, CDR2 YYNGEE. CDR3 region: CASSDSYNEQFF. CDR3 DNA: TGTGCCAGCAGCGACAGCTACAATGAGCAGTTCTTC. Full variable domain (rest looked up from reference TRBV9 and TRBJ2-1): DSGVTQTPKHLITATGQRVTLRCSPRSGDLSVYWYQQSLDQGLQFLIQYYNGEERAKGNILERFSAQQFPDLHSELNLSSLELGDSALYFCASSDSYNEQFFGPGTRLTVL.